These T cell receptor beta chains were read from a single sample in a study of T cells in Graves' hyperthyroidism and ophthalmopathy. Using its own MiXCR run on the multiplex PCR reads, TCRdb lists one record per CDR3 protein. The data hold 450,000 to 700,000 distinct CDR3 sequences, with roughly 50% observed a single time. Sequencing was performed on peripheral blood or thyroid tissue (not recorded which). All receptors come from a young woman with Graves' hyperthyroidism. CDR3s include the opening cysteine and the closing phenylalanine or tryptophan. A D gene is named only where the DNA matches it firmly. Clone sizes are given selectively: once, few, many, or a class where the clone is expanded.

d_call	j_call	clone_size	v_call	cdr3_aa	cdr3_nt
-	TRBJ1-2	-	TRBV20-1	CSAGRTMDGYTF	TGCAGTGCTGGGAGGACGATGGATGGCTACACCTTC
TRBD2	TRBJ2-3	-	TRBV29-1	CSAYGTSYNEQYF	TGCAGCGCCTACGGGACTAGTTACAATGAGCAGTATTTT
TRBD1	TRBJ2-7	many	TRBV7-3	CASSLGQADEQYF	TGTGCCAGCAGCCTGGGACAGGCTGATGAGCAGTACTTC
-	TRBJ1-2	many	TRBV7-6	CASSWAGTTGTRVNYGYTF	TGTGCCAGCAGCTGGGCAGGGACTACCGGGACACGGGTTAACTATGGCTACACCTTC
-	TRBJ2-5	many	TRBV15	CATSRLTAGLVTQYF	TGTGCCACCAGCAGACTTACAGCAGGGTTGGTGACCCAGTACTTC
-	TRBJ1-3	many	TRBV5-6	CASSYDSGNTIYF	TGTGCCAGCAGCTACGACAGTGGAAACACCATATATTTT
-	TRBJ1-2	-	TRBV4-2	CASARGNDNYGYTF	TGTGCCAGCGCCCGGGGGAATGATAACTATGGCTACACCTTC
-	TRBJ2-3	few	TRBV7-9	CASSQNFGDTQYF	TGTGCCAGCAGCCAGAACTTCGGAGATACGCAGTATTTT
-	TRBJ2-6	few	TRBV7-8	CASSLWAGANVLTF	TGTGCCAGCAGCTTATGGGCAGGGGCCAACGTCCTGACTTTC
TRBD1	TRBJ1-3	many	TRBV20-1	CSAVGTVSGNTIYF	TGCAGTGCTGTAGGGACAGTCTCTGGAAACACCATATATTTT
-	TRBJ1-1	-	TRBV19	CASSVSTEAFF	TGTGCCAGTAGTGTGTCCACTGAAGCTTTCTTT
-	TRBJ1-1	many	TRBV20-1	CSAGQQNTEAFF	TGCAGTGCCGGACAGCAGAACACTGAAGCTTTCTTT
-	TRBJ2-6	many	TRBV7-9	CASSLGVGGGANVLTF	TGTGCCAGCAGCTTAGGGGTTGGTGGTGGGGCCAACGTCCTGACTTTC
-	TRBJ2-2	-	TRBV20-1	CSAGGETSNTGELFF	TGCAGTGCAGGGGGGGAGACTTCGAACACCGGGGAGCTGTTTTTT
-	TRBJ2-7	-	TRBV20-1	CSATTGVLYEQYF	TGCAGTGCTACTACAGGAGTACTGTACGAGCAGTACTTC
-	TRBJ2-5	many	TRBV7-9	CASSLAQETQYF	TGTGCCAGCAGCTTAGCGCAAGAGACCCAGTACTTC
TRBD1	TRBJ2-6	-	TRBV29-1	CSVFPGQGSGANVLTF	TGCAGCGTTTTCCCGGGACAGGGCTCTGGGGCCAACGTCCTGACTTTC
-	TRBJ2-7	-	TRBV12-3/TRBV12-4	CASSSLASTLGNEQYF	TGTGCCAGCAGTTCCCTGGCGAGTACTCTGGGCAATGAGCAGTACTTC
TRBD2	TRBJ2-7	-	TRBV29-1	CSVRQGLAGHYEQYF	TGCAGCGTTAGACAGGGACTAGCGGGGCACTACGAGCAGTACTTC
TRBD1	TRBJ2-7	-	TRBV18	CASSPRTGTGTYEQYF	TGTGCCAGCTCCCCGAGAACCGGGACAGGGACCTACGAGCAGTACTTC
-	TRBJ1-5	many	TRBV2	CASSAPAGQPQHF	TGTGCCAGCAGTGCGCCGGCGGGTCAGCCCCAGCATTTT
TRBD2	TRBJ2-1	few	TRBV10-2	CASRGGGSYNEQFF	TGCGCCAGCAGGGGCGGGGGCTCCTACAATGAGCAGTTCTTC
-	TRBJ1-2	many	TRBV7-6	CASSLGTAPRHGYTF	TGTGCCAGCAGCTTAGGGACAGCCCCCAGGCATGGCTACACCTTC
-	TRBJ2-2	once	TRBV4-1	CASSQDRWDGRYTGELFF	TGCGCCAGCAGCCAAGATCGATGGGACGGTCGTTACACCGGGGAGCTGTTTTTT
-	TRBJ1-1	once	TRBV29-1	CSVSGGGDTEAFF	TGCAGCGTTAGTGGTGGCGGAGACACTGAAGCTTTCTTT
-	TRBJ1-4	-	TRBV18	CASSPLASRLGGKLFF	TGTGCCAGCTCACCTCTGGCCTCAAGGCTAGGCGGAAAACTGTTTTTT
TRBD1	TRBJ1-1	-	TRBV7-9	CASSSQGETEAFF	TGCGCCAGCAGCTCTCAGGGGGAGACTGAAGCTTTCTTT
-	TRBJ2-7	many	TRBV7-9	CASSLISGKDSLHYEQYF	TGTGCCAGCAGCTTAATTTCCGGGAAGGACAGCCTACACTACGAGCAGTACTTC
TRBD1	TRBJ1-4	many	TRBV7-2	CASSEWPGQTNEKLFF	TGTGCCAGCAGCGAGTGGCCGGGACAGACTAATGAAAAACTGTTTTTT
-	TRBJ2-5	few	TRBV20-1	CSARIRGVRETQYF	TGCAGTGCTCGTATTCGAGGGGTGAGGGAGACCCAGTACTTC
-	TRBJ1-2	-	TRBV7-2	CASSLIGAGYGYTF	TGTGCCAGCAGCTTAATAGGGGCGGGCTATGGCTACACCTTC
-	TRBJ2-7	-	TRBV7-2	CASSLEAEQYF	TGTGCCAGCAGCTTAGAAGCGGAGCAGTACTTC
-	TRBJ1-1	once	TRBV7-2	CASSLKGVAFF	TGTGCCAGCAGCTTAAAAGGGGTTGCTTTCTTT
TRBD1	TRBJ1-1	many	TRBV5-1	CASSRGGTGGNTEAFF	TGCGCCAGCAGCCGGGGGGGAACAGGGGGAAACACTGAAGCTTTCTTT
-	TRBJ1-2	-	TRBV29-1	CSVVSDSYGYTF	TGCAGCGTTGTTAGTGATAGCTATGGCTACACCTTC
TRBD1	TRBJ1-5	-	TRBV12-3/TRBV12-4	CASSTRTGALNQPQHF	TGTGCCAGCAGTACTAGGACAGGGGCCTTAAATCAGCCCCAGCATTTT
-	TRBJ2-7	once	TRBV5-1	CASSFTTAGEQYF	TGCGCCAGCAGCTTCACTACCGCGGGGGAGCAGTACTTC
-	TRBJ2-5	many	TRBV12-5	CASGTGLPTEYF	TGTGCTAGTGGGACCGGATTACCGACCGAGTACTTC
-	TRBJ2-5	once	TRBV20-1	CSAREGSGDDQPQYF	TGCAGTGCTAGAGAGGGGTCAGGGGACGATCAGCCCCAGTACTTC
-	TRBJ2-3	many	TRBV10-1	CASSEGKDTQYF	TGCGCCAGCAGTGAGGGCAAGGATACGCAGTATTTT
-	TRBJ2-7	-	TRBV6-5	CASRPSGSFEGYF	TGTGCCAGCAGGCCCTCGGGCAGCTTCGAAGGCTACTTC
TRBD1	TRBJ1-1	-	TRBV20-1	CSARTGVNTEAFF	TGCAGTGCTCGGACAGGGGTGAACACTGAAGCTTTCTTT
TRBD2	TRBJ2-3	few	TRBV4-3	CASSLLAGEPDTQYF	TGCGCCAGCAGCCTTCTAGCGGGAGAGCCAGATACGCAGTATTTT
-	TRBJ1-1	-	TRBV7-2	CASSEGSAWGNTEAFF	TGTGCCAGCAGCGAAGGGTCAGCTTGGGGAAACACTGAGGCTTTCTTT
-	TRBJ1-1	many	TRBV5-6	CASSANRVTEAFF	TGTGCCAGCAGCGCCAACAGGGTCACTGAAGCTTTCTTT
-	TRBJ2-3	-	TRBV7-9	CASSVILTADTQYF	TGTGCCAGCAGCGTTATACTAACGGCAGATACGCAGTATTTT
-	TRBJ2-7	-	TRBV20-1	CSAITDRYEQYF	TGCAGTGCCATCACGGACCGATACGAGCAGTACTTC